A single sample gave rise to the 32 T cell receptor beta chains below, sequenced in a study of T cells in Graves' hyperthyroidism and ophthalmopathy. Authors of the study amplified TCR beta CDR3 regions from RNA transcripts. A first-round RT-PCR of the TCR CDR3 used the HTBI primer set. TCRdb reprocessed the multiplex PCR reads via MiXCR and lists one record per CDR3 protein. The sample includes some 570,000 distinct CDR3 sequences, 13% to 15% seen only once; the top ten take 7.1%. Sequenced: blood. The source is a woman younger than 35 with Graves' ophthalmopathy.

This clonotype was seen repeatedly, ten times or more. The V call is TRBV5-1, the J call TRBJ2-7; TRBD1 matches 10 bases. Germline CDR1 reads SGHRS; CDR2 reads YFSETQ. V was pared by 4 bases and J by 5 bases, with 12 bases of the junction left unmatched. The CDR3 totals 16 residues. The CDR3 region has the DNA TGCGCCAGCAGCCCCCAGAGGACAGGGGGGCATCACGAGCAGTACTTC. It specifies CASSPQRTGGHHEQYF. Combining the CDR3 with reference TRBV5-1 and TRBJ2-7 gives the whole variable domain KAGVTQTPRYLIKTRGQQVTLSCSPISGHRSVSWYQQTPGQGLQFLFEYFSETQRNKGNFPGRFSGRQFSNSRSEMNVSTLELGDSALYLCASSPQRTGGHHEQYFGPGTRLTVT.

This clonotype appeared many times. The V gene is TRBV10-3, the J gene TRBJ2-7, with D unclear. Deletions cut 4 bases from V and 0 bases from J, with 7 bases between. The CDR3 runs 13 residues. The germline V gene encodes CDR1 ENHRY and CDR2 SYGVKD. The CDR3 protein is CAISGEFSYEQYF. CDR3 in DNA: TGTGCCATCAGTGGTGAGTTCTCCTACGAGCAGTACTTC.

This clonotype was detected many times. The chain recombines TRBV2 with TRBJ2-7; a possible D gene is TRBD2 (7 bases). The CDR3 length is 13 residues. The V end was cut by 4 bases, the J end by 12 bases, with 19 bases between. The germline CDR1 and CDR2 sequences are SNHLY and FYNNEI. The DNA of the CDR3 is TGTGCCAGCAGTGGGGGGGGACAACCAAAGGCGTACTTC. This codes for CASSGGGQPKAYF.

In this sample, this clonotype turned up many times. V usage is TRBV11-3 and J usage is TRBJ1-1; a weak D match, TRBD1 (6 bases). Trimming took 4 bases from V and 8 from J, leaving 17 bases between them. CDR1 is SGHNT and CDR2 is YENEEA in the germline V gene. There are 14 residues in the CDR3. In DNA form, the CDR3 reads TGTGCCAGCAGCTATAACAGGGATTTGGGCGAAGCTTTCTTT. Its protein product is CASSYNRDLGEAFF.

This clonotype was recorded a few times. The CDR3, as DNA: TGTGCCAGCAGCAGACTCGTCGGCACCGGGGAGCTGTTTTTT. Translation: CASSRLVGTGELFF. The V gene is TRBV9, the J gene TRBJ2-2; unclear D gene. V lost 4 bases to trimming and J lost 4 bases, with 11 bases between them. CDR1 and CDR2 (germline): SGDLS, YYNGEE. CDR3 size: 14 residues.

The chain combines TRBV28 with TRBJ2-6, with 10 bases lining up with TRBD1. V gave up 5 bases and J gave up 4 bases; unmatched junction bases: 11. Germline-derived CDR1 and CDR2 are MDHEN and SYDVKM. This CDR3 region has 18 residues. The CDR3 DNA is TGTGCCAGCAGTCCTGCCGGGGACAGGGGTTCCGGGGCCAACGTCCTGACTTTC. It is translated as CASSPAGDRGSGANVLTF. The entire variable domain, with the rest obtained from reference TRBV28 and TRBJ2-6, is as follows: DVKVTQSSRYLVKRTGEKVFLECVQDMDHENMFWYRQDPGLGLRLIYFSYDVKMKEKGDIPEGYSVSREKKERFSLILESASTNQTSMYLCASSPAGDRGSGANVLTFGAGSRLTVL.

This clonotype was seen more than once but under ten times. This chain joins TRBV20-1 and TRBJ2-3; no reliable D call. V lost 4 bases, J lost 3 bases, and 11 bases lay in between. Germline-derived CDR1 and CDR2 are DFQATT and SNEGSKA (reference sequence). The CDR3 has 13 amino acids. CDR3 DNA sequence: TGCAGTGCTACCCCGGACGGTACAGATACGCAGTATTTT. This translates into CSATPDGTDTQYF.

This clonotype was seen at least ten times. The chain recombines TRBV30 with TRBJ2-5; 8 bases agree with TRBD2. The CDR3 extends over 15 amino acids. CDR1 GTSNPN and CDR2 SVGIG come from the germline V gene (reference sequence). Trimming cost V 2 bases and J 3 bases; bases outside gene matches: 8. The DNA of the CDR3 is TGTGCCTGGAGTCCCGGACTAGCCCATGAAGAGACCCAGTACTTC. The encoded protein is CAWSPGLAHEETQYF.

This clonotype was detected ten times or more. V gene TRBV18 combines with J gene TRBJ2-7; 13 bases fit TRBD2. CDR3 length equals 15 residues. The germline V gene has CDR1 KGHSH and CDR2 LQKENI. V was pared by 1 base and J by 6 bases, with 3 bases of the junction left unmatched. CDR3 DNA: TGTGCCAGCTCACCACTACTAGCGGGAGGGTTCGAGCAGTACTTC. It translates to CASSPLLAGGFEQYF.

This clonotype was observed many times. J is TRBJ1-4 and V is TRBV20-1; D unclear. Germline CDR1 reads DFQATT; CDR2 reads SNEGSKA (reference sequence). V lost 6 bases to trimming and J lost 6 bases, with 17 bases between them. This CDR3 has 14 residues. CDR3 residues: CSAEPSIGYEKLFF. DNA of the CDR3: TGCAGTGCAGAACCTAGTATTGGGTATGAAAAACTGTTTTTT.

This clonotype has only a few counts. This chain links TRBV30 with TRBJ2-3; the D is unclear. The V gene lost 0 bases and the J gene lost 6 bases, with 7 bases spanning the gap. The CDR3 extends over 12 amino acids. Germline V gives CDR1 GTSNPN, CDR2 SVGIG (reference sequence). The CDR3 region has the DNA TGTGCCTGGAGTGTCGCCGCGGATACGCAGTATTTT. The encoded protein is CAWSVAADTQYF.

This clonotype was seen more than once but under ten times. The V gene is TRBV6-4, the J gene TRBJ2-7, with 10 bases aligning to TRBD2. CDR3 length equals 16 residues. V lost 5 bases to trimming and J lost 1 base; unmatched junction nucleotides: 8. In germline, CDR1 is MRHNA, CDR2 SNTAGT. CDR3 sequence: CASSRLAGGPSYEQYF. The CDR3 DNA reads TGTGCCAGCAGTCGGTTAGCGGGAGGACCATCCTACGAGCAGTACTTC.

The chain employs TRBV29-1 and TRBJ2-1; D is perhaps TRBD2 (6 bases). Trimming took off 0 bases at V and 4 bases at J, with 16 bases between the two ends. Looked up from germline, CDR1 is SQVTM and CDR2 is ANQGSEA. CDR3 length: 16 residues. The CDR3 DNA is TGCAGCGTTGAAGAAGCAGCTCCGGGACTTTACAATGAGCAGTTCTTC. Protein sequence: CSVEEAAPGLYNEQFF.

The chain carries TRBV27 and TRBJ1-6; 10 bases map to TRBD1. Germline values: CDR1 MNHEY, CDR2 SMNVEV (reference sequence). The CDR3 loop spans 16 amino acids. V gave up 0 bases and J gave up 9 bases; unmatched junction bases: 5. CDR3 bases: TGTGCCAGCAGTTTATCCCACGACAGGGGGCTTTCACCCCTCCACTTT. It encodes CASSLSHDRGLSPLHF.

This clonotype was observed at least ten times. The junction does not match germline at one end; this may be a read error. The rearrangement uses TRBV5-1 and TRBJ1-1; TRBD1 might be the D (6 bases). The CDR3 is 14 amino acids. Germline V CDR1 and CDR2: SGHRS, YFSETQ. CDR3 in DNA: TGTGCCAGCTCACCGGGCAGGGGGAACACTGAAGCTTTCTTT. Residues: CASSPGRGNTEAFF.

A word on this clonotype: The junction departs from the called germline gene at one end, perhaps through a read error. CDR3 region: CASSLAGRLAGAPPNTGELFF. The DNA of the CDR3 is TGTGCCAGCAGCTTAGCGGGGAGACTAGCGGGAGCGCCCCCGAACACCGGGGAGCTGTTTTTT. The chain recombines TRBV5-1 with TRBJ2-2, with 12 bases matching TRBD2. CDR3 length: 21 residues. Germline V gene data show CDR1 as SGHRS and CDR2 as YFSETQ. Full variable domain (outside the CDR3, taken from reference TRBV5-1 and TRBJ2-2): KAGVTQTPRYLIKTRGQQVTLSCSPISGHRSVSWYQQTPGQGLQFLFEYFSETQRNKGNFPGRFSGRQFSNSRSEMNVSTLELGDSALYLCASSLAGRLAGAPPNTGELFFGEGSRLTVL.

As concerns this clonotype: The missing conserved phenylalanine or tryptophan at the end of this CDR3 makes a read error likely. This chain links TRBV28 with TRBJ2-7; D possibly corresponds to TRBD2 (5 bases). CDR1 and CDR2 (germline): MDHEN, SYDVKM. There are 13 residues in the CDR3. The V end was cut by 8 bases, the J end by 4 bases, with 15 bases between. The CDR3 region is CASSPDLFYEQYL. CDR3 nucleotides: TGTGCCAGCTCACCGGACTTATTTTACGAGCAGTACCTC.

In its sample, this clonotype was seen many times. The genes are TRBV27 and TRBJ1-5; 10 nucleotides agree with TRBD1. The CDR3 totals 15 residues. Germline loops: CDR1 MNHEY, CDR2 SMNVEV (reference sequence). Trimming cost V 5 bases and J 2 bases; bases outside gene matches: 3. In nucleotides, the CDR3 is TGTGCCAGCAGTCATGGGACAGGGGGCAATCAGCCCCAGCATTTT. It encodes CASSHGTGGNQPQHF.

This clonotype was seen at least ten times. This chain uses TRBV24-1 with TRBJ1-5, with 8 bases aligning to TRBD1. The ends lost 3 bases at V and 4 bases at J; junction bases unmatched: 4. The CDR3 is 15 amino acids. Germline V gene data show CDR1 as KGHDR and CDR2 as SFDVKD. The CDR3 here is CATSDTDRANQPQHF. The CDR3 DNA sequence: TGTGCCACCAGTGATACGGACAGGGCGAATCAGCCCCAGCATTTT.

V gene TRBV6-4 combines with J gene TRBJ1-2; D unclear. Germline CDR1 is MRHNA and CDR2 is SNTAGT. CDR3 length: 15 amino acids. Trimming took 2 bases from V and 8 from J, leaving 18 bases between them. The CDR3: CASSDGDGSSEGYTF. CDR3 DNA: TGTGCCAGCAGTGACGGCGACGGGTCCTCTGAAGGCTACACCTTC.

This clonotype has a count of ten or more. The chain's CDR3 is CASSLTGPAYEQYF. For the CDR3, the DNA is TGTGCCAGCAGTTTAACCGGGCCCGCCTACGAGCAGTACTTC. The V and J genes are TRBV27 and TRBJ2-7; D unresolved. The germline V gene has CDR1 MNHEY and CDR2 SMNVEV (reference sequence). The CDR3 covers 14 residues. The V gene lost 2 bases and the J gene lost 2 bases, with 10 bases spanning the gap.

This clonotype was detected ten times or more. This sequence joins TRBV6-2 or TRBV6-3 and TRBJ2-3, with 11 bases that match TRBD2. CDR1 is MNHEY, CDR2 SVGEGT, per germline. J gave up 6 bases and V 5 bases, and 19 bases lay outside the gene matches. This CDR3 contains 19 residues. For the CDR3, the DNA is TGTGCCAGCAGTATCGACTGGGGACTAGCGGCAAAAAATGGCGATACGCAGTATTTT. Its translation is CASSIDWGLAAKNGDTQYF.

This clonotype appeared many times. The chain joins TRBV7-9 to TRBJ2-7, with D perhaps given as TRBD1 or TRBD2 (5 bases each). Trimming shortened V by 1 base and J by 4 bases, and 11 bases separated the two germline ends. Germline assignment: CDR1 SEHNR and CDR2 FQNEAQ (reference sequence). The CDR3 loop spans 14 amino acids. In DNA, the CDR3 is TGTGCCAGCAGCTTAGAGGGGAGCGTGTACGAGCAGTACTTC. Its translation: CASSLEGSVYEQYF.

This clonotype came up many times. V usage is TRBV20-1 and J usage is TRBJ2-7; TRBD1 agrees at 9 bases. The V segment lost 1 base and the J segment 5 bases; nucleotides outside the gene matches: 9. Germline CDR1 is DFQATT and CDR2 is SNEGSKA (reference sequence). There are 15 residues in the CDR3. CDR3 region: CSARAAGQGGNEQYF. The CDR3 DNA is TGCAGTGCTAGAGCGGCGGGACAGGGAGGGAACGAGCAGTACTTC.

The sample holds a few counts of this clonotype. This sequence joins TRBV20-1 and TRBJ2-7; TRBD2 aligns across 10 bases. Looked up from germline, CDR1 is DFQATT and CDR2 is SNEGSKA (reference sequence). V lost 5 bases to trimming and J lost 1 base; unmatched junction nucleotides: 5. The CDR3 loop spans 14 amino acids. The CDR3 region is CSAPRTSGSYEQYF. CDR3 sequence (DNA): TGCAGTGCTCCTCGGACTAGCGGATCCTACGAGCAGTACTTC.

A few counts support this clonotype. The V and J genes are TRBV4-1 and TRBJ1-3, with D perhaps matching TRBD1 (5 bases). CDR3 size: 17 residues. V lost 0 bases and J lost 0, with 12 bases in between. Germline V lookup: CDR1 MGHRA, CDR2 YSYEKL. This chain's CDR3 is CASSQETAIYSGNTIYF. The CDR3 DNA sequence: TGCGCCAGCAGCCAAGAGACAGCGATTTACTCTGGAAACACCATATATTTT.

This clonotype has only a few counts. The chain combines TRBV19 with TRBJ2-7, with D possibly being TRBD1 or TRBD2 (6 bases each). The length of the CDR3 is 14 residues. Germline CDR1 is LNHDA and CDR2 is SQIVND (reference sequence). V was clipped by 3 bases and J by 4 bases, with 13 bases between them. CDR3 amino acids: CASSIPGALYEQYF. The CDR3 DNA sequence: TGTGCCAGTAGTATCCCGGGGGCCCTTTACGAGCAGTACTTC.

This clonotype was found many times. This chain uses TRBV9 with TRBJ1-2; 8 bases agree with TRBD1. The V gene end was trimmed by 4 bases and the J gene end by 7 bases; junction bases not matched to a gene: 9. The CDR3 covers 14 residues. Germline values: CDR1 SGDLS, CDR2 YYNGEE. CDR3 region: CASSPQGQVGGYTF. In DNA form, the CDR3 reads TGTGCCAGCAGCCCCCAGGGACAGGTCGGTGGCTACACCTTC. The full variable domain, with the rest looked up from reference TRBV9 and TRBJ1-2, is DSGVTQTPKHLITATGQRVTLRCSPRSGDLSVYWYQQSLDQGLQFLIQYYNGEERAKGNILERFSAQQFPDLHSELNLSSLELGDSALYFCASSPQGQVGGYTFGSGTRLTVV.

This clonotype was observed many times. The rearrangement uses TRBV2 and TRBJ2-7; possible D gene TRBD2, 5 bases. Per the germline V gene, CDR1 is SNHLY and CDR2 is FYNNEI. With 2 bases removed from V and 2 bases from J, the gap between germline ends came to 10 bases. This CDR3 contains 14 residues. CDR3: CASSERERPYEQYF. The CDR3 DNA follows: TGTGCCAGCAGTGAAAGGGAGCGGCCCTACGAGCAGTACTTC.

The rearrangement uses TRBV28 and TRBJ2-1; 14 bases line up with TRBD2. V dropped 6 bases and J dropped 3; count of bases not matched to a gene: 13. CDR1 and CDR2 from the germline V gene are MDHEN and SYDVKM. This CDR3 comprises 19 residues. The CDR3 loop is CASSQTPLGTSGSYNEQFF. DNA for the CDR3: TGTGCCAGCAGCCAAACCCCATTAGGGACTAGCGGGAGCTACAATGAGCAGTTCTTC.

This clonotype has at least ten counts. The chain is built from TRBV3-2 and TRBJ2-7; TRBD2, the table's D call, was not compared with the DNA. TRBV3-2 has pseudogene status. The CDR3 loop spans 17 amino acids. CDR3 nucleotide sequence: TGTGCCAGCAGCAATCGACTCGGGCCTAGCGGGACCTACGAGCAGTACTTC. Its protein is CASSNRLGPSGTYEQYF.

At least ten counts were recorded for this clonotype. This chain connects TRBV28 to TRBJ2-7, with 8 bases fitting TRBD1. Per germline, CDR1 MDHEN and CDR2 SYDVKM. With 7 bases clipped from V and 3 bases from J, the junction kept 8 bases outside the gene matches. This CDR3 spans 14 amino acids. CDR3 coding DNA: TGTGCCAGCACCGGACGGACAGGGCACTACGAGCAGTACTTC. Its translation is CASTGRTGHYEQYF. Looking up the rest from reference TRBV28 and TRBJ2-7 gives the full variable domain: DVKVTQSSRYLVKRTGEKVFLECVQDMDHENMFWYRQDPGLGLRLIYFSYDVKMKEKGDIPEGYSVSREKKERFSLILESASTNQTSMYLCASTGRTGHYEQYFGPGTRLTVT.